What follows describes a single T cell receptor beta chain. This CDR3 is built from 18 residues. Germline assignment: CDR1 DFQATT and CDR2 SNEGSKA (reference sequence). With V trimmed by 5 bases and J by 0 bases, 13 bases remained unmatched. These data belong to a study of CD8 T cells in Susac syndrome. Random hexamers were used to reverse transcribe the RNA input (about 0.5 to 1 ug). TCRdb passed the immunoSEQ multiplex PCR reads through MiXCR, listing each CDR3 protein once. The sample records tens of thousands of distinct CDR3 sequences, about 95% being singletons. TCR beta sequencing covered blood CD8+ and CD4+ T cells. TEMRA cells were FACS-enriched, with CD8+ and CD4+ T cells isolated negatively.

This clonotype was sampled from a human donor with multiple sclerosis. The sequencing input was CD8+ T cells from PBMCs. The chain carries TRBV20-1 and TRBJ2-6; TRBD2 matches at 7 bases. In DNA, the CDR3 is TGCAGTGCTCCAGAATCTAGCGGAACTTACTCTGGGGCCAACGTCCTGACTTTC. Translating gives CSAPESSGTYSGANVLTF.